This T cell receptor (beta chain) stems from a study of T cells in Graves' hyperthyroidism and ophthalmopathy (dated by TCRdb to about 2019). In the study overall: Peripheral blood samples were taken at initial diagnosis, before any treatment was given. After sampling, hyperthyroidism patients received methimazole starting at 30 mg daily, and ophthalmopathy patients received high-dose intravenous methylprednisolone. To identify TCR V-J signatures that set the groups apart, the researchers used a discovery cohort of 100 patients, made up of around 42 with Graves' ophthalmopathy and about 55 with stable Graves' hyperthyroidism. Thyroid tissue and blood T-cell repertoires from six Graves' hyperthyroidism patients were also compared in the study. According to the paper, TCR Vbeta CDR3 sequencing was carried out on about 140 peripheral blood samples, which came from over 40 ophthalmopathy, about 75 hyperthyroidism and roughly 17 progressor patients. The 95 to 100 discovery patients were randomly split 7:3 into training and test sets. An independent validation cohort of around 19 hyperthyroidism patients and 17 patients who later progressed to ophthalmopathy tested prospective prediction of ophthalmopathy. Paper-wide results and their limitations: Most expanded thyroid clonotypes (frequency above 0.001) were also detected in blood, a finding suggesting that blood repertoires may reflect thyroid immune responses. In validation, the model predicted progression to ophthalmopathy a median of roughly 6.5 months before onset, with roughly 68% sensitivity and roughly 73% specificity. In cross-validation, a model built on a 13 V-J signature told ophthalmopathy apart from stable hyperthyroidism with over 85% sensitivity and about 81% specificity, and in testing the same model reached 80%/75%. Sample size was not statistically predetermined, and investigators were not blinded to group allocation.

As concerns this clonotype: Its antigen is unknown. No quality values exist for individual bases; no much larger clone is one base distant.

Including the terminal cysteine and phenylalanine, the CDR3 comprises 16 residues. The kept DNA is CDR3 alone, 48 bases in frame from the first base. The germline V gene encodes CDR1 LNHNV and CDR2 YYDKDF (reference sequence). V ends up 6 bases short and J 2 bases short, with an unmatched junction base count of 6. A patient counted as having stable Graves' hyperthyroidism if no progression to ophthalmopathy occurred over 18 months of follow-up. Hyperthyroidism patients were aged 18 to 65 years and newly diagnosed, with disease duration of less than 2 months. The study excluded patients with uncontrolled infections, other autoimmune diseases, pregnancy or lactation. Diagnoses were established on the basis of clinical symptoms, serum thyroxine and TRAb, thyroid ultrasound, and orbital computed tomography. PBMCs were isolated from approximately 10 ml of fresh peripheral blood by Ficoll-Paque density gradient centrifugation. Trizol reagent was used to extract total RNA, and RNA quality was then checked on an Agilent 2100 Bioanalyzer.

TCR beta CDR3 regions were amplified from RNA transcripts. The TCR CDR3 was subjected to a first round of RT-PCR using the HTBI primer set and the Qiagen OneStep RT-PCR kit. A second multiplex PCR round built the libraries, followed by size selection and purification. Paired-end sequencing of the libraries was performed with 100 bp reads on an Illumina HiSeq2000. Turning to the authors' computational methods: SOAPnuke was used to process the raw data, throwing out any read that contained adapters or uncalled bases, had a mean Phred below 15, or lacked an exact constant-primer or identifier match. High-quality paired reads were merged using COPE v1.2.5, and each unique nucleotide sequence was defined as a clonotype. Clonotypes were aligned to IMGT TRBV, TRBD and TRBJ reference segments using MiTCR v1.1. Analysis was restricted to V-J combinations with a frequency above 0.0001, which covered roughly 99% of repertoires. The TCS score was defined as F50 (clonal expansion) divided by E x V (chaos), with BLOSUM62-based TCRdist calculated between CDR3 peptides within each V-J. Welch's t-statistics and random forest reduced around 510 V-J features to 10 to 15, which were used in a naive Bayes classifier (R e1071). The similarity between thyroid and blood repertoires was quantified using the Morisita-Horn index. TCRdb applied fastp at Q25 and MiXCR to the public reads, then kept only in-frame beta chains. A single entry per CDR3 protein holds the most common genes and DNA from its merged rows. These V and J calls derive from TCRdb rather than the authors' analysis. The table for this sample lists about 840,000 distinct CDR3 sequences; approximately 40% of them were counted only once. The ten largest clonotypes hold around 10% of the sample.

The chain joins TRBV15 to TRBJ1-4, and TRBD1 matches 10 of the central bases. Sequencing was carried out using blood. This sequence originates from a young man with Graves' hyperthyroidism. In nucleotides, the sequence is TGTGCCACCAGGGAGGGGACAGGGGAGACTAATGAAAAACTGTTTTTT. It is translated as CATREGTGETNEKLFF.